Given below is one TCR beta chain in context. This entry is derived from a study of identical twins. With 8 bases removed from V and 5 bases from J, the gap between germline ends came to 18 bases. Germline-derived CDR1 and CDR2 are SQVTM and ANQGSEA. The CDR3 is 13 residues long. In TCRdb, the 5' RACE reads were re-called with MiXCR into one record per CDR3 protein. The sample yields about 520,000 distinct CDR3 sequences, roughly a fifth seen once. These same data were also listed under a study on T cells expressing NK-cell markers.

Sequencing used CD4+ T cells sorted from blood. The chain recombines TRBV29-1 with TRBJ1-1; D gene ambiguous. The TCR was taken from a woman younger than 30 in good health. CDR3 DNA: TGCAGCCTAGAGACGGCCATCGGGACTGAAGCTTTCTTT. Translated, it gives CSLETAIGTEAFF.